What follows describes a single T cell receptor beta chain. The data are from a study of T cell changes during pregnancy in multiple sclerosis. Clones were sequenced by immunoSEQ multiplex PCR, and TCRdb holds only the in-frame ones, with some missing. The sample consists of about 70,000 clones, 85% to 95% of them appearing once. The TCR was taken from a female donor with multiple sclerosis, enrolled in a pregnancy study. The sequencing used peripheral blood, collected before pregnancy.

The CDR3 DNA sequence: TGTGCCAGCAGCCAGGCCGGGCTAGCGGCTAGCACAGATACGCAGTATTTT. Translated: CASSQAGLAASTDTQYF. The rearrangement joins TRBV4-2 to TRBJ2-3; 7 bases line up with TRBD2. J gave up 0 bases and V 3 bases, and 9 bases lay outside the gene matches. Germline-derived CDR1 and CDR2 are LGHNA and YNFKEQ. The length of the CDR3 is 17 residues.